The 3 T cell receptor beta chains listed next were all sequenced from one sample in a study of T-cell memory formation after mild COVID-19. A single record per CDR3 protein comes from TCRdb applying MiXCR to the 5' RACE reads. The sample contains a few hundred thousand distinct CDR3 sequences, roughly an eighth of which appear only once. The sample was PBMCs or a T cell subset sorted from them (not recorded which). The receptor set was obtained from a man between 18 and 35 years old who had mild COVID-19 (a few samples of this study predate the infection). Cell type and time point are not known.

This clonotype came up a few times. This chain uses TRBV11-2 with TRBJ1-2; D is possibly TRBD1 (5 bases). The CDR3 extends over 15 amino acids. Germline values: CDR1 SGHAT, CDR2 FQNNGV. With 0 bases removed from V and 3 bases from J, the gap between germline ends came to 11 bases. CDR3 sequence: CASSLELGRDYGYTF. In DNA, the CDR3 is TGTGCCAGCAGCTTAGAGCTGGGCAGGGACTATGGCTACACCTTC.

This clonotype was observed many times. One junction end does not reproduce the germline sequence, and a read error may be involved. The CDR3 DNA reads as TGCAGCGTGGAAGCGGGGGGGAAAGATACGCAGTATTTT. It specifies CSVEAGGKDTQYF. The gene calls are TRBV29-1 and TRBJ2-3; 10 nucleotides align to TRBD2. Germline CDR1 is SQVTM and CDR2 is ANQGSEA. The CDR3 consists of 13 residues.

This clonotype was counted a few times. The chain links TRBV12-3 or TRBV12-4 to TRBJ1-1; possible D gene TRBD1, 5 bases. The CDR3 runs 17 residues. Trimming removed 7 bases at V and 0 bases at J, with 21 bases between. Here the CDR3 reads CASMTGTSRLLNTEAFF. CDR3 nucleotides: TGTGCCAGCATGACCGGGACTTCCCGCCTCTTGAACACTGAAGCTTTCTTT.